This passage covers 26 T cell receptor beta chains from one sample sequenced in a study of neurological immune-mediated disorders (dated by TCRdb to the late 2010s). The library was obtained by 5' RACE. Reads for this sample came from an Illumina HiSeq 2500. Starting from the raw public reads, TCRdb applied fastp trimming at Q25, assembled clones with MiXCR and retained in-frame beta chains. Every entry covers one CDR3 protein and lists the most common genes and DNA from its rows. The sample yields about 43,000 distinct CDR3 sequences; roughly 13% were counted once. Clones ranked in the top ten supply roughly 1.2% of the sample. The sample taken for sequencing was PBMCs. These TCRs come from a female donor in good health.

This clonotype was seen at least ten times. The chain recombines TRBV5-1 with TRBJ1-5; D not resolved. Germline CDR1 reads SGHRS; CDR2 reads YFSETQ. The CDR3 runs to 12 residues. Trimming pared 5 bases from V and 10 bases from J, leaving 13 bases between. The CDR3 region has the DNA TGCGCCAGCAGGGGAGACAAGGGACCCCAGCATTTT. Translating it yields CASRGDKGPQHF.

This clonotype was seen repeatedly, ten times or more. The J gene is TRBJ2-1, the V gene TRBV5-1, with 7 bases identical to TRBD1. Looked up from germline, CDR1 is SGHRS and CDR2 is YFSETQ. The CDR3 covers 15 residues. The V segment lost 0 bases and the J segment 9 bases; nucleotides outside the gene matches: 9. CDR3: CASSLGQTSGGEQFF. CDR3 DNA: TGCGCCAGCAGCTTGGGACAGACTTCAGGGGGTGAGCAGTTCTTC.

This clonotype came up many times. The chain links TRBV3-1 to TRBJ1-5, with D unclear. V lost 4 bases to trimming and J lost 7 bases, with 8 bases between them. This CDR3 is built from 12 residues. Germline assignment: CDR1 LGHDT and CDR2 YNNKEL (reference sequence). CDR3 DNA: TGTGCCAGCAGCCGACTAGGCCAGCCCCAGCATTTT. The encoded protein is CASSRLGQPQHF.

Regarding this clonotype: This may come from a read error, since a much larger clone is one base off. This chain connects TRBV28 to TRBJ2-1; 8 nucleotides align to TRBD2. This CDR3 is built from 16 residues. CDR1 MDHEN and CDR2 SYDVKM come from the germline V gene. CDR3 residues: CASRQPSGSTYNKQFF. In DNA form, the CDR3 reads TGTGCCAGCAGACAACCTAGCGGGTCCACCTACAATAAGCAGTTCTTC.

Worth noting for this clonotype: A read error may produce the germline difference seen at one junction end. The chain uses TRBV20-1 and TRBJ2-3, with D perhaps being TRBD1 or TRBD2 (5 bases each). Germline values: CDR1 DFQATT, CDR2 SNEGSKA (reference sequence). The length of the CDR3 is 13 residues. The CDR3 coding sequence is TGCAGTTCTAGAGCGGCAGGGCTAGATACGCAGTATTTT. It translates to CSSRAAGLDTQYF.

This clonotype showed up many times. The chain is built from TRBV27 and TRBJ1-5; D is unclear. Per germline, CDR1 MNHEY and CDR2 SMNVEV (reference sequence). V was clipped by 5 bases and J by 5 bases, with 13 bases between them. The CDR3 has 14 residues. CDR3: CASSDRGSDQPQHF. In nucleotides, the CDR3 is TGTGCCAGCAGTGACCGGGGAAGCGATCAGCCCCAGCATTTT.

The CDR3 DNA reads as TGCAGCGTTGCCGCGGCAGTGCGGGAGACCCAGTACTTC. Translating it yields CSVAAAVRETQYF. The V and J genes are TRBV29-1 and TRBJ2-5; the D is unclear. V gave up 4 bases and J gave up 5 bases, with 14 bases separating them. The CDR3 spans 13 residues. CDR1 is SQVTM, CDR2 ANQGSEA, per germline.

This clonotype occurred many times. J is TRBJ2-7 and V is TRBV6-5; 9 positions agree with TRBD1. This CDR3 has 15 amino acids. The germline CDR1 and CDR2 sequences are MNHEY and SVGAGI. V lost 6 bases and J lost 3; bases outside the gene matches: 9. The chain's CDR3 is CASSLQQGAFYEQYF. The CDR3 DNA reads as TGTGCCAGCAGCCTTCAACAGGGGGCTTTCTACGAGCAGTACTTC.

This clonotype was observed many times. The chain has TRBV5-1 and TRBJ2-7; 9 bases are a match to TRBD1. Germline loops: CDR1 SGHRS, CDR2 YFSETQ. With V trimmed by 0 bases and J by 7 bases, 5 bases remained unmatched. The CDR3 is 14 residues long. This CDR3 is CASSLEQGAREQYF. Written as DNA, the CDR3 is TGCGCCAGCAGCTTGGAACAGGGGGCACGGGAGCAGTACTTC. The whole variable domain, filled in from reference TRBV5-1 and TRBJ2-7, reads KAGVTQTPRYLIKTRGQQVTLSCSPISGHRSVSWYQQTPGQGLQFLFEYFSETQRNKGNFPGRFSGRQFSNSRSEMNVSTLELGDSALYLCASSLEQGAREQYFGPGTRLTVT.

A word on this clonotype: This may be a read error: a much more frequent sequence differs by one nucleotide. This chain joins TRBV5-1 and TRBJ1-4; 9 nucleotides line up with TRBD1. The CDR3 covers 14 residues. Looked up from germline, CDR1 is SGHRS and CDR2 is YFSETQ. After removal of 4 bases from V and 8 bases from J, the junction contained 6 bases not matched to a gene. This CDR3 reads CASSRDRVLEKLFF. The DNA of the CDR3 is TGCGCCAGCAGCCGGGACAGGGTATTAGAAAAACTGTTTTTT.

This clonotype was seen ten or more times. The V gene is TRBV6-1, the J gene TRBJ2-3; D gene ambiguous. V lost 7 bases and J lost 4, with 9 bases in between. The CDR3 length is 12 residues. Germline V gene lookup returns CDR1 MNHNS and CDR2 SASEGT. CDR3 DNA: TGTGCCAGCAAGTTAGTTGCAGATACGCAGTATTTT. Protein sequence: CASKLVADTQYF.

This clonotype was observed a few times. This CDR3 is CASRLDRGPRSRTGELFF. CDR3 bases: TGTGCAAGTCGCTTAGACCGTGGGCCCAGGTCGCGCACCGGGGAGCTGTTTTTT. J is TRBJ2-2 and V is TRBV12-2; TRBD2, the table's D call, lacks a check against the DNA. TRBV12-2 is a documented pseudogene. There are 18 residues in the CDR3.

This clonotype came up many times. The CDR3 protein is CASSVDRDDQPQHF. Written as DNA, the CDR3 is TGTGCCAGCAGCGTGGACAGGGATGATCAGCCCCAGCATTTT. V gene TRBV11-2 combines with J gene TRBJ1-5; 8 nucleotides match TRBD1. The germline V gene has CDR1 SGHAT and CDR2 FQNNGV. The CDR3 spans 14 residues. Trimming took 5 bases from V and 5 from J; bases not matched to a gene: 5.

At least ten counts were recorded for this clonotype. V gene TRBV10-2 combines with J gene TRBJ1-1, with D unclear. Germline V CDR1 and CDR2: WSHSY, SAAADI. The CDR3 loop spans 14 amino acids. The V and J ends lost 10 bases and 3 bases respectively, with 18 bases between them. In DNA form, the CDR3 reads TGCGCCATCCGCGTGTCGGGGAGGGACACTGAAGCTTTCTTT. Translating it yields CAIRVSGRDTEAFF.

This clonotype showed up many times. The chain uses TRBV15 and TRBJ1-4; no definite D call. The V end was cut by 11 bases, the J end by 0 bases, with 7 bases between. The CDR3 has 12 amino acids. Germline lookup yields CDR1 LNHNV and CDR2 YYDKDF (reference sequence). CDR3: CAPLATNEKLFF. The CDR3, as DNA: TGTGCCCCGCTCGCAACTAATGAAAAACTGTTTTTT.

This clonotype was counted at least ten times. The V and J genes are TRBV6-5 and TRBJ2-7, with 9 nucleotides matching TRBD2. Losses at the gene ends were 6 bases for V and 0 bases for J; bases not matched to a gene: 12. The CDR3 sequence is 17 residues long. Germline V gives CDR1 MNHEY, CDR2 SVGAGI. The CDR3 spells CASSKGGELAGSYEQYF. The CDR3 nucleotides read TGTGCCAGCAGCAAGGGGGGAGAACTAGCGGGCTCCTACGAGCAGTACTTC.

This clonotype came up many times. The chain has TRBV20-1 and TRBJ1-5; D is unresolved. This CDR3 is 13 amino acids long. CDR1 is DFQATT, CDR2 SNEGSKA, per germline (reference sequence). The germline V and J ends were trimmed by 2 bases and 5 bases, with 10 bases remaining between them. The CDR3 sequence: CSARTSFDQPQHF. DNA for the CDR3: TGCAGTGCTAGAACCTCATTTGATCAGCCCCAGCATTTT.

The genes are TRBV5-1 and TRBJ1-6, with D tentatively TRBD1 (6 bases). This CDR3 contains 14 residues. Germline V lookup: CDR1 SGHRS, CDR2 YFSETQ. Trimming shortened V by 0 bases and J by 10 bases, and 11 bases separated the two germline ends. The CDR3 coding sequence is TGCGCCAGCAGCTTGGTGAGGGGGGGATCACCCCTCCACTTT. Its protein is CASSLVRGGSPLHF.

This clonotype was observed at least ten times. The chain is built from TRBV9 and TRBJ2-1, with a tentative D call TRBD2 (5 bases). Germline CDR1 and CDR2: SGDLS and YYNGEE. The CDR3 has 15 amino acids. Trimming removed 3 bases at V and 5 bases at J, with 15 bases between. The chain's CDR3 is CASSALGLKDNEQFF. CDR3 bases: TGTGCCAGCAGCGCACTAGGGCTGAAAGACAATGAGCAGTTCTTC. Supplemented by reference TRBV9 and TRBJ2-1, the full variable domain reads DSGVTQTPKHLITATGQRVTLRCSPRSGDLSVYWYQQSLDQGLQFLIQYYNGEERAKGNILERFSAQQFPDLHSELNLSSLELGDSALYFCASSALGLKDNEQFFGPGTRLTVL.

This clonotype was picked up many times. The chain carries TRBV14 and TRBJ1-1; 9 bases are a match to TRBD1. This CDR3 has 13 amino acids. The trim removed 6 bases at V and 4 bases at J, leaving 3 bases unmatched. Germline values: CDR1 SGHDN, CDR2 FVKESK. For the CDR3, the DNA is TGTGCCAGCAGTCAGACAGGGGGCACTGAAGCTTTCTTT. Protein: CASSQTGGTEAFF. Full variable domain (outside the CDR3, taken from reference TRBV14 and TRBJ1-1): EAGVTQFPSHSVIEKGQTVTLRCDPISGHDNLYWYRRVMGKEIKFLLHFVKESKQDESGMPNNRFLAERTGGTYSTLKVQPAELEDSGVYFCASSQTGGTEAFFGQGTRLTVV.

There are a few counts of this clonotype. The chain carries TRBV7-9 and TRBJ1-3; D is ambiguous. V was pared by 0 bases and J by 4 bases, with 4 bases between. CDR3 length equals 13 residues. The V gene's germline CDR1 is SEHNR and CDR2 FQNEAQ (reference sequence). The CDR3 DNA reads TGTGCCAGCAGCTTAGCGGGAGGAAACACCATATATTTT. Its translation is CASSLAGGNTIYF.

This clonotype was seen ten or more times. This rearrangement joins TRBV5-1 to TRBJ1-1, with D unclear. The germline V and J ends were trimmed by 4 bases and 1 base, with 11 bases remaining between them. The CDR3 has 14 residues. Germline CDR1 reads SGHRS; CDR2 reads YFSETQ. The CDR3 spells CASSPKTGNTEAFF. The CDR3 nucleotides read TGCGCCAGCAGCCCAAAAACGGGGAACACTGAAGCTTTCTTT.

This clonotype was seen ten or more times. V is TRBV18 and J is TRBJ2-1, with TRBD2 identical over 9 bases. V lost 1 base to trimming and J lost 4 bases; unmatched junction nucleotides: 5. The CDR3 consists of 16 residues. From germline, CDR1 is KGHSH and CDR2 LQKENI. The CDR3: CASSPRSLAGYNEQFF. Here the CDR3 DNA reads TGTGCCAGCTCACCACGGTCACTAGCGGGTTACAATGAGCAGTTCTTC.

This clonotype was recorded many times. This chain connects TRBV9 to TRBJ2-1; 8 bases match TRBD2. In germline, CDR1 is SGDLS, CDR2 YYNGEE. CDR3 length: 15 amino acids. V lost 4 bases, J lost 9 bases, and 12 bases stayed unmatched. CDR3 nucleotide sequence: TGTGCCAGCAGCCCCACGACGTCTAGCGGGCGTGAGCAGTTCTTC. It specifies CASSPTTSSGREQFF.

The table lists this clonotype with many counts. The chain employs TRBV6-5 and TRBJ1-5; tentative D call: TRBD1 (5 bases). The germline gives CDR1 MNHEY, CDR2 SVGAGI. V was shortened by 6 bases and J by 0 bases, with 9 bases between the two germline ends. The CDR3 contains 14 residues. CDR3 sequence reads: CASSRTNSNQPQHF. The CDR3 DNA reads TGTGCCAGCAGCAGGACAAATAGCAATCAGCCCCAGCATTTT.

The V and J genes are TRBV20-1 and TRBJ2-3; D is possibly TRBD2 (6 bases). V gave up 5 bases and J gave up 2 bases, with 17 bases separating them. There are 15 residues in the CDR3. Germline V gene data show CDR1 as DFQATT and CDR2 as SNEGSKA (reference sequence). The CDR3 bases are TGCAGTGCTCCCACCGGAGGGGACGACACAGATACGCAGTATTTT. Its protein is CSAPTGGDDTDTQYF.